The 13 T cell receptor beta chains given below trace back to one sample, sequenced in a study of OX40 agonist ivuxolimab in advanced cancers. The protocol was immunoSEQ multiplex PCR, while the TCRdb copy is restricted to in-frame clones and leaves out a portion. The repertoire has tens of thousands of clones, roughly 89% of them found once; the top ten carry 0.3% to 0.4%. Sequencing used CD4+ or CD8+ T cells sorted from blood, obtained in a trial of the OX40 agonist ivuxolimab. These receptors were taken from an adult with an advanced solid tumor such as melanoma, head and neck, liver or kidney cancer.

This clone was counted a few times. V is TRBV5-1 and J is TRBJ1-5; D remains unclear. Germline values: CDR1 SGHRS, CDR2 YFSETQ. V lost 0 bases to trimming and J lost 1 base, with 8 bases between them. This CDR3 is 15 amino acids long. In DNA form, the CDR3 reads TGCGCCAGCAGCTTGGCCGCGGGGAGCAATCAGCCCCAGCATTTT. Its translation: CASSLAAGSNQPQHF. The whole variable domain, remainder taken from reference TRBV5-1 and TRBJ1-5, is KAGVTQTPRYLIKTRGQQVTLSCSPISGHRSVSWYQQTPGQGLQFLFEYFSETQRNKGNFPGRFSGRQFSNSRSEMNVSTLELGDSALYLCASSLAAGSNQPQHFGDGTRLSIL.

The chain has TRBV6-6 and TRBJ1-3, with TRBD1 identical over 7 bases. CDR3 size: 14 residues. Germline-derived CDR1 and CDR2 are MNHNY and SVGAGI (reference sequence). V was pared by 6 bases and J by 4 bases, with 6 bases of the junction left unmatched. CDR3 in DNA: TGTGCCAGCAGAGAGACAGGGACCGGAAACACCATATATTTT. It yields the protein CASRETGTGNTIYF.

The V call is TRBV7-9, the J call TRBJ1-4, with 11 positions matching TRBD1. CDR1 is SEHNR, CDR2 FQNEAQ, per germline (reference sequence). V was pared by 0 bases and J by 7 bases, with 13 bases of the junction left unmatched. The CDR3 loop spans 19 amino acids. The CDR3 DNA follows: TGTGCCAGCAGCTTAGCCGGGACAGGGGGAAGCGGGAGGAGTGAAAAACTGTTTTTT. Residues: CASSLAGTGGSGRSEKLFF.

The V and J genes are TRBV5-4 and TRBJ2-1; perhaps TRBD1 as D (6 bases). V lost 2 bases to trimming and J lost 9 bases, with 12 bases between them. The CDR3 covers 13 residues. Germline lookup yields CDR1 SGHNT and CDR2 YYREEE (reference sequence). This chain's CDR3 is CASSFSQTGEQFF. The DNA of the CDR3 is TGTGCCAGCAGCTTTTCCCAGACAGGTGAGCAGTTCTTC.

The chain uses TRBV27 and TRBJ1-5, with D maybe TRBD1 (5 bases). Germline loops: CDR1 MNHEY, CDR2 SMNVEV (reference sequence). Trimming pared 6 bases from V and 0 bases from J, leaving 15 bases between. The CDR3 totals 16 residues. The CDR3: CASSLAGVYSNQPQHF. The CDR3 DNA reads TGTGCCAGCAGCCTTGCGGGGGTTTATAGCAATCAGCCCCAGCATTTT.

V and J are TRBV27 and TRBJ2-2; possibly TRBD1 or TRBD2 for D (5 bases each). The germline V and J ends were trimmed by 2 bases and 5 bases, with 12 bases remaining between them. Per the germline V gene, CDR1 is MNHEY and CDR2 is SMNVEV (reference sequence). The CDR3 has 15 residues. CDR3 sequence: CASSLSQGVTGELFF. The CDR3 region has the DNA TGTGCCAGCAGTTTAAGTCAGGGAGTTACCGGGGAGCTGTTTTTT.

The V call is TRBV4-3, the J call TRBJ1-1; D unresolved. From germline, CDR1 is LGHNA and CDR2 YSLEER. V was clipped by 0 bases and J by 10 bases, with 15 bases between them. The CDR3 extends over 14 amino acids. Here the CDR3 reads CASSQDGWGRLAFF. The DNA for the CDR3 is TGCGCCAGCAGCCAAGATGGTTGGGGTCGCTTAGCTTTCTTT.

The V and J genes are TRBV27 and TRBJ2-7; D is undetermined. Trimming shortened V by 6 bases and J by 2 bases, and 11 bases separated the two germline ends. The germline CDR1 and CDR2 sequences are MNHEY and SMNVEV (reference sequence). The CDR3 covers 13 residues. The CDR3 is CASRPGRAYEQYF. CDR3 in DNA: TGTGCCAGCAGGCCAGGACGGGCCTACGAGCAGTACTTC.

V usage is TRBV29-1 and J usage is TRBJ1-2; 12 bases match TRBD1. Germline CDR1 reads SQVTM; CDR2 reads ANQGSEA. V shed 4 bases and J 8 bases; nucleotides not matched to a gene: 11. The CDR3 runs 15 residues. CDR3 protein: CSVVRRDRGQGGYTF. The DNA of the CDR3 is TGCAGCGTTGTCCGGCGGGACAGGGGGCAAGGGGGCTACACCTTC.

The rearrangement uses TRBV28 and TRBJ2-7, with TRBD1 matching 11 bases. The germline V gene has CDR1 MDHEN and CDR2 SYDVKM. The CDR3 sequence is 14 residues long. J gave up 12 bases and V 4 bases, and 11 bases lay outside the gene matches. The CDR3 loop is CASSSPGQGVSGYF. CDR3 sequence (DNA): TGTGCCAGCAGTTCGCCGGGACAGGGGGTCTCTGGGTACTTC.

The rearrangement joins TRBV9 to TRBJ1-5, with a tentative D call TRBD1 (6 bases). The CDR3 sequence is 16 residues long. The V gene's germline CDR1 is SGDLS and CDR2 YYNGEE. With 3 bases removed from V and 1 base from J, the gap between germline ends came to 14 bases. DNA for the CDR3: TGTGCCAGCAGCGAAGGACAGTCCCCGAGCAATCAGCCCCAGCATTTT. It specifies CASSEGQSPSNQPQHF.

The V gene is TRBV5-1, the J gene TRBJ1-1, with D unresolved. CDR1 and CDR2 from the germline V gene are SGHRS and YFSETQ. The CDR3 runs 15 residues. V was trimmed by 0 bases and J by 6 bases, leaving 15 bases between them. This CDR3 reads CASSLGIISGPEAFF. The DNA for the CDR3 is TGCGCCAGCAGCTTGGGGATCATCTCGGGCCCTGAAGCTTTCTTT.

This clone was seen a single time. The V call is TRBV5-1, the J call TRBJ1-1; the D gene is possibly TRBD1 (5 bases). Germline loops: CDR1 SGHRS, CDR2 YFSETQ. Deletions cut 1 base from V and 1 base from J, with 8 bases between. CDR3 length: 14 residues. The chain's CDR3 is CASSLQGQNTEAFF. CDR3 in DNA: TGCGCCAGCAGCTTGCAGGGCCAGAACACTGAAGCTTTCTTT.